These 5 T cell receptor beta chains originate from one sample sequenced in a study of blood T cell repertoires in COVID-19 (dated by TCRdb to 2018 to 2020). Libraries came from the immunoSEQ multiplex PCR assay. This immuneACCESS table, as held by TCRdb, lists in-frame sequences with V and J called but not all clones. Of the missing ones, under half trace to an unresolved V gene in checked studies; the others have no known cause. A total of about 64,000 clones appear in this sample, 85% to 90% of them only once. The ten largest account for approximately 3% of the sample. Sequencing used peripheral blood. All receptors derive from a middle-aged man with active COVID-19.

This clone was detected only once. The chain's CDR3 is CASSFQWREAVRGEQFF. The CDR3 bases are TGCGCCAGCAGCTTTCAATGGCGGGAGGCTGTTAGGGGAGAGCAGTTCTTC. The chain combines TRBV5-1 with TRBJ2-1; TRBD2 aligns across 8 bases. The CDR3 runs 17 residues. With V trimmed by 2 bases and J by 10 bases, 17 bases remained unmatched. The V gene's germline CDR1 is SGHRS and CDR2 YFSETQ. Together with reference TRBV5-1 and TRBJ2-1, the CDR3 gives the full variable domain: KAGVTQTPRYLIKTRGQQVTLSCSPISGHRSVSWYQQTPGQGLQFLFEYFSETQRNKGNFPGRFSGRQFSNSRSEMNVSTLELGDSALYLCASSFQWREAVRGEQFFGPGTRLTVL.

This clone was picked up a small number of times. The rearrangement uses TRBV3-1 (or the pseudogene TRBV3-2) and TRBJ2-7; 7 nucleotides match TRBD1. This CDR3 spans 14 amino acids. J gave up 4 bases and V 1 base, and 4 bases lay outside the gene matches. Germline V gene data show CDR1 as LGHDT and CDR2 as YNNKEL (reference sequence). The CDR3: CASSQGWDRYEQYF. CDR3 nucleotide sequence: TGTGCCAGCAGCCAAGGCTGGGACAGATACGAGCAGTACTTC.

This clone was recorded a few times. The chain is built from TRBV27 and TRBJ1-3; maybe TRBD1 (5 bases). Germline V lookup: CDR1 MNHEY, CDR2 SMNVEV (reference sequence). Between the trimmed V and J ends, which lost 5 bases and 4 bases, there was a span of 15 bases. The CDR3 spans 15 residues. The CDR3 region has the DNA TGTGCCAGCAGTACAGGACCCAGACCCGGAAACACCATATATTTT. This gives the protein CASSTGPRPGNTIYF.

This chain connects TRBV3-1 (or the pseudogene TRBV3-2) to TRBJ2-1; the D is unclear. Germline assignment: CDR1 LGHDT and CDR2 YNNKEL (reference sequence). The germline V and J ends were trimmed by 0 bases and 10 bases, with 10 bases remaining between them. The CDR3 sequence is 13 residues long. The CDR3 nucleotides are TGTGCCAGCAGCCAAGAAGAAGAGTGGGAGCAGTTCTTC. This translates into CASSQEEEWEQFF.

This chain joins TRBV4-1 and TRBJ2-5; no firm D call. V lost 3 bases and J 5 bases, leaving 7 bases between the germline ends. This CDR3 has 12 amino acids. The germline CDR1 and CDR2 sequences are MGHRA and YSYEKL. This chain's CDR3 is CASSHPEETQYF. CDR3 in DNA: TGCGCCAGCAGCCACCCGGAGGAGACCCAGTACTTC.